This is a list of T cell receptor beta chains from one sample in a study of identical twins. TCRdb analysed the 5' RACE reads with MiXCR anew, one entry per CDR3 protein. The repertoire holds 500,000 or so distinct CDR3 sequences, more than 13% seen once, with over 0.5% in the top ten. Separately, the same data were catalogued under a study of yellow fever vaccine responses in identical twins.

Sequencing input: CD4+ T cells sorted from blood. Receptors originate from a young woman in good health. CDR3s include the opening cysteine and the closing phenylalanine or tryptophan. The D gene is left open where the match is weak. Size tells how often a clone was seen (once, few, many) or the class of an expanded clone, and some rows leave it out.

J gene | D gene | CDR3 length | clone size | V gene | CDR3 DNA | CDR3 protein
TRBJ1-1 | NA | 13 | NA | TRBV6-4 | TGTGCCAGCAGTGAAGCCCCGAACACTGAAGCTTTCTTT | CASSEAPNTEAFF
TRBJ2-3 | TRBD1 | 16 | few | TRBV7-2 | TGTGCCAGCACCTTTATGAAGGGGACAGGCACAGATACGCAGTATTTT | CASTFMKGTGTDTQYF
TRBJ2-7 | NA | 13 | many | TRBV29-1 | TGCAGCGGCCTTGGGGGTGGGAGTTACGAGCAGTACTTC | CSGLGGGSYEQYF
TRBJ2-3 | NA | 16 | many | TRBV7-6 | TGTGCCAGCAGCTCCAACCCGACAGTATCCACAGATACGCAGTATTTT | CASSSNPTVSTDTQYF
TRBJ2-3 | NA | 15 | many | TRBV7-2 | TGTGCCAGCAGCTTAGGGCTACCCAGCACAGATACGCAGTATTTT | CASSLGLPSTDTQYF
TRBJ1-4 | NA | 14 | NA | TRBV7-9 | TGTGCCAGCAGCTTAGGCGGTTTTAATGAAAAACTGTTTTTT | CASSLGGFNEKLFF
TRBJ1-1 | TRBD1 | 21 | few | TRBV11-1 | TGTGCCAGCAGCACCCTCCGACCCCGTGTCGCAGACAGGGGACGGAACACTGAAGCTTTCTTT | CASSTLRPRVADRGRNTEAFF
TRBJ2-6 | TRBD1 | 16 | NA | TRBV4-3 | TGCGCCAGCAGCCGAAACAGGGGTGAAGGGGCCAACGTCCTGACTTTC | CASSRNRGEGANVLTF
TRBJ2-2 | NA | 15 | few | TRBV7-3 | TGTGCCAGCAGCTTAACTCCGGGGAACACCGGGGAGCTGTTTTTT | CASSLTPGNTGELFF
TRBJ1-5 | NA | 16 | NA | TRBV7-2 | TGTGCCAGCAGCTTAGATGGGGGCGGCAGCAATCAGCCCCAGCATTTT | CASSLDGGGSNQPQHF
TRBJ2-5 | TRBD2 | 14 | once | TRBV2 | TGTGCCAGCAGTGAAGTCGCTAGCGGGAGTACCCAGTACTTC | CASSEVASGSTQYF
TRBJ2-7 | NA | 17 | NA | TRBV12-2 | TGTGCAAGTCGCTTAGAGTCACAGACAGGGAAACCCTCCGAGCAGTACTTC | CASRLESQTGKPSEQYF
TRBJ2-5 | NA | 14 | many | TRBV29-1 | TGCAGCGTTGAAGATCCTGGGATTGTGGAGACCCAGTACTTC | CSVEDPGIVETQYF
TRBJ2-2 | NA | 15 | NA | TRBV24-1 | TGTGCCACCAGTGATTTGGCAGGTCCCGCCGGGGAGCTGTTTTTT | CATSDLAGPAGELFF
TRBJ2-5 | TRBD2 | 14 | NA | TRBV29-1 | TGCAGCGTTGACCTAGCGGGGGGCGGAGAGACCCAGTACTTC | CSVDLAGGGETQYF
TRBJ2-7 | TRBD2 | 14 | few | TRBV6-2/TRBV6-3 | TGTGCCAGCAGTTATAGCGGGAGGGCCCGCGAGCAGTACTTC | CASSYSGRAREQYF
TRBJ1-1 | NA | 13 | few | TRBV6-6 | TGTGCCACTCTTTTTGGGGACGGCACTGAAGCTTTCTTT | CATLFGDGTEAFF
TRBJ2-2 | NA | 14 | many | TRBV5-1 | TGTGCCAGCAGCTTAAACAGGAACACCGGGGAGCTGTTTTTT | CASSLNRNTGELFF
TRBJ2-2 | NA | 15 | few | TRBV11-2 | TGTGCCAGCAGCTTTCGGGGCGACGGGTCCGGGGAGCTGTTTTTT | CASSFRGDGSGELFF
TRBJ1-2 | TRBD1 | 13 | NA | TRBV3-1 | TGTGCCAGCAGACCTGGACAGGGACGAGGCTACACCTTC | CASRPGQGRGYTF
TRBJ2-1 | NA | 14 | few | TRBV20-1 | TGCAGTGCTAGGCGCTGGGGGGACTACAATGAGCAGTTCTTC | CSARRWGDYNEQFF
TRBJ1-6 | NA | 15 | few | TRBV15 | TGTGCCACCAGCAGAGGGGAAGGTTGGATGTCACCCCTCCACTTT | CATSRGEGWMSPLHF
TRBJ2-7 | NA | 13 | NA | TRBV7-2 | TGTGCCAGCAGCCTCGCGAGTACCAACGAGCAGTACTTC | CASSLASTNEQYF
TRBJ2-7 | NA | 15 | few | TRBV11-1 | TGTGCCAGCAGCTTAGTTGGGGATTCCCCCTACGAGCAGTACTTC | CASSLVGDSPYEQYF